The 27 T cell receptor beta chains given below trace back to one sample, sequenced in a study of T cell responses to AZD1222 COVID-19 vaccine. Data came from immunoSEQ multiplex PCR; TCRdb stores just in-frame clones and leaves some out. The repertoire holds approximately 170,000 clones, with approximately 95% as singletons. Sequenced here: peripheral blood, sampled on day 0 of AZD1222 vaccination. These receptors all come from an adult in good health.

DNA of the CDR3: TGTGCCAAGTGCGGCGACAGGGGGCCCCCCGGGGAGCTGTTTTTT. Residues: CAKCGDRGPPGELFF. The chain joins TRBV19 to TRBJ2-2; 10 bases are a match to TRBD1. CDR3 length: 15 amino acids. After removal of 10 bases from V and 6 bases from J, the junction contained 11 bases not matched to a gene. Germline V lookup: CDR1 LNHDA, CDR2 SQIVND (reference sequence).

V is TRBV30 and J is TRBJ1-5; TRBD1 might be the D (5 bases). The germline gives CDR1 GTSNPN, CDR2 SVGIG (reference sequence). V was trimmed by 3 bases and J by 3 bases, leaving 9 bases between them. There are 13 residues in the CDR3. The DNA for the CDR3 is TGTGCCTGGAGCCCAGGGCCCAATCAGCCCCAGCATTTT. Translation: CAWSPGPNQPQHF.

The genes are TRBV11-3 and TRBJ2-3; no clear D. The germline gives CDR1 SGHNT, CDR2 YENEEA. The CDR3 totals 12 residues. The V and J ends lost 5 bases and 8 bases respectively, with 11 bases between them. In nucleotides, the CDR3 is TGTGCCAGCAGCCCTTCGTTCGGTACGCAGTATTTT. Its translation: CASSPSFGTQYF.

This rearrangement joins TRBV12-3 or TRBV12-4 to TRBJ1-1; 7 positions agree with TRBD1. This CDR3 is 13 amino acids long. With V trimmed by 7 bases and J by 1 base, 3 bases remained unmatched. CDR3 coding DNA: TGTGCCAGCACCGGGACAGCGAACACTGAAGCTTTCTTT. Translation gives CASTGTANTEAFF.

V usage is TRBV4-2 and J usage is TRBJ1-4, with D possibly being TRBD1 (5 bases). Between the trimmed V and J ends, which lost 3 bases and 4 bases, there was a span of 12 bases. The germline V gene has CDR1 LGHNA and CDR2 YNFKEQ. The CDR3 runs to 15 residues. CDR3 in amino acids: CASSHNDRLNEKLFF. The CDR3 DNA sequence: TGTGCCAGCAGCCATAACGACAGACTTAATGAAAAACTGTTTTTT.

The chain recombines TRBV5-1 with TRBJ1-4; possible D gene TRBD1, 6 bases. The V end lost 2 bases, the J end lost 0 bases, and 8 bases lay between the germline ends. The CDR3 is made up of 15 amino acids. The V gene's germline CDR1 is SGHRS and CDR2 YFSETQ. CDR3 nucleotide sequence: TGCGCCAGCAGCTTACAGGGAACAACTAATGAAAAACTGTTTTTT. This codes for CASSLQGTTNEKLFF.

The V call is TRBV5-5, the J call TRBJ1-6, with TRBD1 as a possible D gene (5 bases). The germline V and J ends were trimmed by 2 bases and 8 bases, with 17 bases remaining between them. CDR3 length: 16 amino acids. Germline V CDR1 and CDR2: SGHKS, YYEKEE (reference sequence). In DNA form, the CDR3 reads TGTGCCAGCAGCTTCCCCGGGGCCCAGGACGATTCACCCCTCCACTTT. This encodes CASSFPGAQDDSPLHF. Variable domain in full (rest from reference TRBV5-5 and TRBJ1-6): DAGVTQSPTHLIKTRGQQVTLRCSPISGHKSVSWYQQVLGQGPQFIFQYYEKEERGRGNFPDRFSARQFPNYSSELNVNALLLGDSALYLCASSFPGAQDDSPLHFGNGTRLTVT.

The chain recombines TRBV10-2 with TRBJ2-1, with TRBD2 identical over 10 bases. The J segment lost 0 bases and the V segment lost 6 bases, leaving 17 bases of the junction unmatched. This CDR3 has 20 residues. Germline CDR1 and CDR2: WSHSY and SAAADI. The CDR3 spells CASSYFIQPGLANSYNEQFF. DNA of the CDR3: TGCGCCAGCAGCTATTTCATCCAACCGGGACTAGCGAACTCCTACAATGAGCAGTTCTTC.

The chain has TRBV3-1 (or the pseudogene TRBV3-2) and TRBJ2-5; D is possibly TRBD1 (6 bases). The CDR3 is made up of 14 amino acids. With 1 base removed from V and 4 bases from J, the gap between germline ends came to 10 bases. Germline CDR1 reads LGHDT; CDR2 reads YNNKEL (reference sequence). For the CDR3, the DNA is TGTGCCAGCAGCCAAGTGGGGGCGGCAGAGACCCAGTACTTC. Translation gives CASSQVGAAETQYF.

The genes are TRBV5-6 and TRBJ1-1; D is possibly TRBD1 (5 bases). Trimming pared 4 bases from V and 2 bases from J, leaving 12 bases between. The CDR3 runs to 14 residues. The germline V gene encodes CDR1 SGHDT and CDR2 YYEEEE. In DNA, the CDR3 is TGTGCCAGCAGCCCGGGACTTAGCAACACTGAAGCTTTCTTT. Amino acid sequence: CASSPGLSNTEAFF. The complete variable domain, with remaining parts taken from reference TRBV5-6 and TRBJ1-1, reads DAGVTQSPTHLIKTRGQQVTLRCSPKSGHDTVSWYQQALGQGPQFIFQYYEEEERQRGNFPDRFSGHQFPNYSSELNVNALLLGDSALYLCASSPGLSNTEAFFGQGTRLTVV.

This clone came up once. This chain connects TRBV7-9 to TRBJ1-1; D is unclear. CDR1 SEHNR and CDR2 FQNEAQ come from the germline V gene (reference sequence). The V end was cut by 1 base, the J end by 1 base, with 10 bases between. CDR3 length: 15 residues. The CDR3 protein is CASSLDRAENTEAFF. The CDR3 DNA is TGTGCCAGCAGCTTAGATAGGGCTGAGAACACTGAAGCTTTCTTT.

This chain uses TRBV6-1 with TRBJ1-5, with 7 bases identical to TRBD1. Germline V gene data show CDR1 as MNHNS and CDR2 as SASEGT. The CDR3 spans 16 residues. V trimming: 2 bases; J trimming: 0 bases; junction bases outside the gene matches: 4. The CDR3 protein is CASSEQGQFSNQPQHF. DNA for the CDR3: TGTGCCAGCAGTGAACAGGGACAGTTTAGCAATCAGCCCCAGCATTTT.

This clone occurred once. Written as DNA, the CDR3 is TGTGCCAGTAGAATACAGCAGAACACTGAAGCTTTCTTT. It codes for CASRIQQNTEAFF. V usage is TRBV19 and J usage is TRBJ1-1; no definite D call. Germline-derived CDR1 and CDR2 are LNHDA and SQIVND (reference sequence). V was trimmed by 6 bases and J by 1 base, leaving 9 bases between them. This CDR3 has 13 residues.

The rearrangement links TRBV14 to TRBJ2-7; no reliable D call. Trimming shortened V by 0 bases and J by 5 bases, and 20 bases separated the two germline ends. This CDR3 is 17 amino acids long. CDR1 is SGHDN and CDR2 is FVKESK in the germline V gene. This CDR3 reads CASSQDPLGPRPHEQYF. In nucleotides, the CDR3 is TGTGCCAGCAGCCAAGATCCCTTAGGCCCAAGACCCCACGAGCAGTACTTC.

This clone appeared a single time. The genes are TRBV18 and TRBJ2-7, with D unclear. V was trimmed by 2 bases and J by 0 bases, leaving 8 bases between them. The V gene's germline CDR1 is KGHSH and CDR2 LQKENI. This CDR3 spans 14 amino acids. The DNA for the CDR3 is TGTGCCAGCTCACCATCGCTGAGCTCCTACGAGCAGTACTTC. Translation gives CASSPSLSSYEQYF.

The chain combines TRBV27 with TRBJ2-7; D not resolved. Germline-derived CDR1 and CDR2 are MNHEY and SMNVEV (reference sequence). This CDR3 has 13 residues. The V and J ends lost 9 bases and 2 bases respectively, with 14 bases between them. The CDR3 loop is CASRPESPYEQYF. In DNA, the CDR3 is TGTGCCAGTCGCCCGGAGTCGCCCTACGAGCAGTACTTC.

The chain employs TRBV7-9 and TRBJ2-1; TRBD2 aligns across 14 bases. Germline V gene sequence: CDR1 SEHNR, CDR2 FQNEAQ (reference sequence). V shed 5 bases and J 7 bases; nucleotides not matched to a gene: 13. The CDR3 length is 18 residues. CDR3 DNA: TGTGCCAGCAGCCCATTCTGGACTAGCGGGAGGTTTATGAATGAGCAGTTCTTC. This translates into CASSPFWTSGRFMNEQFF.

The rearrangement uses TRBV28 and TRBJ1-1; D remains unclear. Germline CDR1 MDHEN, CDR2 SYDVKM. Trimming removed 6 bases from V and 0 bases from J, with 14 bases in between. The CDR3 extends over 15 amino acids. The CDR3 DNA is TGTGCCAGCAGCCGCTTGGGATCCTTGAACACTGAAGCTTTCTTT. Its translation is CASSRLGSLNTEAFF. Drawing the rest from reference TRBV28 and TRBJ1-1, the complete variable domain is DVKVTQSSRYLVKRTGEKVFLECVQDMDHENMFWYRQDPGLGLRLIYFSYDVKMKEKGDIPEGYSVSREKKERFSLILESASTNQTSMYLCASSRLGSLNTEAFFGQGTRLTVV.

As DNA, the CDR3 is TGCGCCAGCAGCCAAGAGCACGGGCCCCCTCCGTGGGGCTACACCTTC. Residues: CASSQEHGPPPWGYTF. The genes are TRBV4-1 and TRBJ1-2; D is uncertain. V was pared by 0 bases and J by 8 bases, with 19 bases between. Germline CDR1 and CDR2: MGHRA and YSYEKL. The length of the CDR3 is 16 residues.

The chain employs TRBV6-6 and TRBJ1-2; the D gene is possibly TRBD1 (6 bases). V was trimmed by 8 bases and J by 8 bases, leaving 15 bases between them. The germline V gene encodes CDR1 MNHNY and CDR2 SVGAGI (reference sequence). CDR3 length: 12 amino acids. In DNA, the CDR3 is TGTGCCAGCGTGTCAGGGGTCAGCGGCTACACCTTC. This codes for CASVSGVSGYTF.

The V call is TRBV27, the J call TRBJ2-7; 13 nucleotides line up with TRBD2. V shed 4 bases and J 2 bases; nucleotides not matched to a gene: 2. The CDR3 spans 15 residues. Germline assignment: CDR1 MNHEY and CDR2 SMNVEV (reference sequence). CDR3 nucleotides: TGTGCCAGCAGTTCGGGACTAGCGGGAACCTACGAGCAGTACTTC. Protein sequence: CASSSGLAGTYEQYF.

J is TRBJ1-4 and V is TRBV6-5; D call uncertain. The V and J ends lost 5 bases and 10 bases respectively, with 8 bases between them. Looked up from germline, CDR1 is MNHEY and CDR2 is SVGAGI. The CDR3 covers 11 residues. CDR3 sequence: CASSIRGKLFF. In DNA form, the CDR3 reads TGTGCCAGCAGTATCCGAGGAAAACTGTTTTTT.

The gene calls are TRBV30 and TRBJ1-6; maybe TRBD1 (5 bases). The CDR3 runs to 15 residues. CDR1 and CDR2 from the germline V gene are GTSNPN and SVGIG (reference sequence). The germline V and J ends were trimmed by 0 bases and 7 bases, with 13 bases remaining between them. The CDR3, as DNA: TGTGCCTGGAGTGTACGTGGGGGATGGAATTCACCCCTCCACTTT. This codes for CAWSVRGGWNSPLHF.

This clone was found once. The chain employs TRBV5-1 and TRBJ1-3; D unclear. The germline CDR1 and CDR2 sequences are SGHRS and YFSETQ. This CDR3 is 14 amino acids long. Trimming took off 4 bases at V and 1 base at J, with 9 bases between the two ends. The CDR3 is CASSPSVSGNTIYF. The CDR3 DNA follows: TGCGCCAGCAGCCCGTCCGTTTCTGGAAACACCATATATTTT.

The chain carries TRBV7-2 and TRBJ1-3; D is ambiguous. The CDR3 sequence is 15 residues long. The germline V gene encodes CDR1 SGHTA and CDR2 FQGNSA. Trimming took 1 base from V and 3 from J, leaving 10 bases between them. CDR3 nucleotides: TGTGCCAGCAGCTTAGAGGCATACTTTGGAAACACCATATATTTT. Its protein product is CASSLEAYFGNTIYF.

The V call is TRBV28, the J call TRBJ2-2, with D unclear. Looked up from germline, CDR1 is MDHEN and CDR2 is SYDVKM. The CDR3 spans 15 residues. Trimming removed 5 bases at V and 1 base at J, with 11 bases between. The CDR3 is CASSVGRRNTGELFF. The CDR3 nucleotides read TGTGCCAGCAGTGTCGGAAGGCGGAACACCGGGGAGCTGTTTTTT. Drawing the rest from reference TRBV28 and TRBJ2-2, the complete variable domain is DVKVTQSSRYLVKRTGEKVFLECVQDMDHENMFWYRQDPGLGLRLIYFSYDVKMKEKGDIPEGYSVSREKKERFSLILESASTNQTSMYLCASSVGRRNTGELFFGEGSRLTVL.

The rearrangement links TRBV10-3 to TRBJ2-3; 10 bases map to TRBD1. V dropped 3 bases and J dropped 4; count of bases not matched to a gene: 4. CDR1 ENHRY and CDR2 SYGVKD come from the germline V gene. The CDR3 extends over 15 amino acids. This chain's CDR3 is CAISEGGQGPDTQYF. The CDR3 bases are TGTGCCATCAGTGAAGGGGGACAGGGGCCAGATACGCAGTATTTT.